The 2 T cell receptor beta chains listed next were all sequenced from one sample in a study of blood T cell repertoires in COVID-19. The method was immunoSEQ multiplex PCR; TCRdb's version includes in-frame clones alone and lacks a portion of them. This sample has approximately 100,000 clones, with 80% to 90% found just once. Sample: peripheral blood. These receptors came from a woman aged 80 or over with acute or convalescent COVID-19.

The rearrangement joins TRBV6-6 to TRBJ1-1; the D is unclear. CDR1 is MNHNY and CDR2 is SVGAGI in the germline V gene (reference sequence). The CDR3 has 13 amino acids. V gave up 6 bases and J gave up 1 base, with 9 bases separating them. The CDR3 nucleotides are TGTGCCAGCAGAGATCAAGCGAACACTGAAGCTTTCTTT. Its translation is CASRDQANTEAFF.

The chain recombines TRBV24-1 with TRBJ2-3, with 7 bases matching TRBD2. Germline V gene data show CDR1 as KGHDR and CDR2 as SFDVKD. The trim removed 4 bases at V and 0 bases at J, leaving 3 bases unmatched. This CDR3 is built from 15 residues. The CDR3 sequence: CATSELGGSTDTQYF. DNA for the CDR3: TGTGCCACCAGTGAACTGGGGGGGAGCACAGATACGCAGTATTTT.